The present T cell receptor beta chain was sequenced within a study of sequential checkpoint blockade in melanoma. In the study overall: About 89 pretreatment tumor DNA samples were TCRβ immunosequenced. Study results and limitations: Pretreatment TIL clonality tracked with response in the nivolumab-first arm.

Concerning this clone: What it binds is unknown.

CDR3 length equals 16 residues. Germline V gene data show CDR1 as SGHVS and CDR2 as FQNEAQ. V was pared by 5 bases and J by 6 bases, with 21 bases between. TCRdb's copy holds only in-frame clones and misses some; the assay was immunoSEQ multiplex PCR. Of about 13,000 clones in the sample, 25% to 35% are singletons; the top ten hold 16%. The treatment: randomized to nivolumab then ipilimumab (arm A) or the reverse (arm B). This TCR derives from a human donor with melanoma. This chain connects TRBV7-8 to TRBJ2-3, with D perhaps TRBD1 (5 bases). Sequencing used tumor tissue (inferred from file names), obtained from a patient given nivolumab and ipilimumab in sequence. The CDR3 DNA reads TGTGCCAGCAGCCCAACTACACAGGAATTCAGGGATACGCAGTATTTT. It encodes CASSPTTQEFRDTQYF. The entire variable domain, with the rest obtained from reference TRBV7-8 and TRBJ2-3, is as follows: GAGVSQSPRYKVAKRGQDVALRCDPISGHVSLFWYQQALGQGPEFLTYFQNEAQLDKSGLPSDRFFAERPEGSVSTLKIQRTQQEDSAVYLCASSPTTQEFRDTQYFGPGTRLTVL.